This T cell receptor beta chain was recorded in a study of blood T cell repertoires in COVID-19. Across the whole study: Both acute and convalescent COVID-19 samples were obtained from the United States, Italy and Spain. The cDNA or gDNA used as material had been derived from T cells, B-cell-depleted T cells, or PBMCs.

Germline CDR1 is LNHDA and CDR2 is SQIVND (reference sequence). The CDR3 has 15 residues. The V gene lost 0 bases and the J gene lost 0 bases, with 8 bases spanning the gap. In the original processing: Scientists estimated how many nucleated cells there were by amplifying reference gene primers. The data were produced by immunoSEQ multiplex PCR, yet TCRdb's version contains in-frame clones alone and is incomplete. V and J calls and clone size follow that table, whereas D and trimming were derived from the DNA. The repertoire consists of fewer than 250,000 clones, with around four fifths occurring once and the leading ten covering 2.5% to 3%.

The chain recombines TRBV19 with TRBJ1-1; perhaps TRBD1 as D (6 bases). The clonotype comes from a man aged 50 to 60 with active or convalescent COVID-19. Specimen: peripheral blood. CDR3 in amino acids: CASSIDGDMNTEAFF. CDR3 bases: TGTGCCAGTAGTATAGATGGGGACATGAACACTGAAGCTTTCTTT.